This is a list of T cell receptor beta chains from one sample in a study of CXCR3-negative and CXCR3-positive naive CD8 T cells. With the 5' RACE reads reprocessed, TCRdb shows one record per CDR3 protein and no DNA. The specimen's table records over 50,000 distinct CDR3 sequences. Sequencing was done on a sample of naive CXCR3+ CD8+ T cells from blood. Receptors originate from a human donor in good health. Some clones in this sample may be carry-over from other donors' samples. The CDR3 runs from the conserved cysteine through the conserved F or W.

TRBJ2-7 | 15 | TRBV5-1 | CASSLELATVYEQYF
TRBJ2-7 | 13 | TRBV4-3 | CASSQGAGYEQYF
TRBJ2-7 | 12 | TRBV5-1 | CASSLDAYEQYF
TRBJ2-1 | 13 | TRBV7-3 | CASSSGQPNEQFF
TRBJ2-1 | 11 | TRBV23-1 | CASSQGNEQFF
TRBJ2-2 | 13 | TRBV27 | CASSSPETGELFF
TRBJ2-1 | 15 | TRBV20-1 | CSAPGRGLVYNEQFF
TRBJ2-7 | 16 | TRBV23-1 | CASSQSGRASSYEQYF
TRBJ2-7 | 12 | TRBV6-2/TRBV6-3 | CASSSATYEQYF
TRBJ2-2 | 12 | TRBV7-9 | CASSQTTGELFF
TRBJ2-3 | 16 | TRBV29-1 | CSVDQRGQSSTDTQYF
TRBJ2-5 | 19 | TRBV7-2 | CASSDFSGGPRSGAETQYF
TRBJ2-7 | 14 | TRBV7-9 | CASSLVPSGYEQYF
TRBJ1-6 | 15 | TRBV11-3 | CASTKMPTYNSPLHF
TRBJ2-5 | 15 | TRBV14 | CASSQWREDEETQYF
TRBJ2-5 | 15 | TRBV7-9 | CASNFEGTGAETQYF
TRBJ2-5 | 17 | TRBV5-1 | CASSLSPLAELQETQYF
TRBJ2-1 | 14 | TRBV29-1 | CSVETSFTYNEQFF
TRBJ2-3 | 16 | TRBV13 | CASSHPGTGRGDTQYF
TRBJ2-1 | 13 | TRBV5-1 | CASSLLYGNEQFF
TRBJ2-1 | 12 | TRBV29-1 | CSGAVRYNEQFF
TRBJ2-7 | 14 | TRBV6-2/TRBV6-3 | CVSSYVQGYSEQYF
TRBJ1-1 | 13 | TRBV19 | CASNLGANTEAFF
TRBJ2-7 | 14 | TRBV6-2/TRBV6-3 | CASSPDRPTYEQYF
TRBJ2-1 | 15 | TRBV4-2 | CASSQQGSSWNEQFF
TRBJ2-5 | 15 | TRBV7-9 | CASSSIPTGVETQYF
TRBJ2-7 | 14 | TRBV5-1 | CASSLDSSSYEQYF
TRBJ2-1 | 15 | TRBV6-5 | CASTMTSGGFDEQFF
TRBJ2-7 | 15 | TRBV7-8 | CASSLVGGRSYEQYF
TRBJ2-3 | 15 | TRBV27 | CASSSPGLVTDTQYF
TRBJ2-2 | 14 | TRBV29-1 | CSVHPEANTGELFF
TRBJ1-1 | 13 | TRBV20-1 | CSARDRGNTEAFF
TRBJ1-1 | 15 | TRBV5-1 | CASSLGVTLNTEAFF